The 18 T cell receptor beta chains below all came from one sample that was sequenced in a study of blood T cell repertoires in COVID-19. Assay used: immunoSEQ multiplex PCR; TCRdb lists only in-frame clones, some missing. The data contain some 300,000 clones, about 90% of them singletons. Sequenced material: PBMCs or T cells enriched from blood (not recorded which). These receptors all come from a woman between 18 and 29 years old with acute COVID-19.

The genes are TRBV19 and TRBJ2-7, with D perhaps matching TRBD2 (5 bases). Trimming took off 3 bases at V and 2 bases at J, with 11 bases between the two ends. CDR1 LNHDA and CDR2 SQIVND come from the germline V gene (reference sequence). The CDR3 is made up of 14 amino acids. CDR3 bases: TGTGCCAGTAGTATGGACTCCCGGGCCTACGAGCAGTACTTC. Translating it yields CASSMDSRAYEQYF.

The gene calls are TRBV19 and TRBJ2-2, with TRBD2 matching over 7 bases. This CDR3 is 15 amino acids long. Germline V gives CDR1 LNHDA, CDR2 SQIVND (reference sequence). Trimming at V came to 7 bases and at J to 5 bases, leaving 10 bases not matched to a gene. The CDR3 protein is CASTRERDGTGELFF. CDR3 coding DNA: TGTGCCAGTACAAGGGAGCGGGACGGGACCGGGGAGCTGTTTTTT.

The chain couples TRBV5-1 to TRBJ2-3, with D possibly TRBD2 on 5 matching bases. V gave up 0 bases and J gave up 2 bases, with 13 bases separating them. The CDR3 consists of 16 residues. CDR1 is SGHRS, CDR2 YFSETQ, per germline. The DNA for the CDR3 is TGCGCCAGCAGCTTGGGACTTGGGGAGTCCACAGATACGCAGTATTTT. This encodes CASSLGLGESTDTQYF.

CDR3 loop: CASTPWTGAPLLYGYTF. CDR3 sequence (DNA): TGTGCCAGCACCCCTTGGACAGGAGCTCCCCTCCTCTATGGCTACACCTTC. V gene TRBV5-6 combines with J gene TRBJ1-2; 7 bases line up with TRBD1. Trimming at V came to 6 bases and at J to 4 bases, leaving 18 bases not matched to a gene. Per the germline V gene, CDR1 is SGHDT and CDR2 is YYEEEE. The CDR3 length is 17 residues.

In its sample, this clone was seen once. The genes are TRBV7-6 and TRBJ2-7; 13 nucleotides agree with TRBD2. Germline CDR1 is SGHVS and CDR2 is FNYEAQ. Losses at the gene ends were 0 bases for V and 5 bases for J; bases not matched to a gene: 16. The CDR3 is 20 amino acids. This CDR3 is CASSLALGLAGRAIMNEQYF. Here the CDR3 DNA reads TGTGCCAGCAGCTTAGCTTTGGGACTAGCGGGACGAGCCATCATGAACGAGCAGTACTTC.

Remarks on this clone: This CDR3 is also generated by other DNA sequences in the sample. The CDR3 loop reads CSVVEGAYGYTF. As DNA, the CDR3 is TGCAGCGTTGTAGAGGGGGCCTATGGCTACACCTTC. The chain recombines TRBV29-1 with TRBJ1-2; 7 nucleotides align to TRBD1. This CDR3 has 12 amino acids. The V and J ends lost 4 bases and 4 bases, in that order; junction bases with no gene match: 3. The germline gives CDR1 SQVTM, CDR2 ANQGSEA. Using reference TRBV29-1 and TRBJ1-2 for the parts outside the CDR3, the full variable domain is SAVISQKPSRDICQRGTSLTIQCQVDSQVTMMFWYRQQPGQSLTLIATANQGSEATYESGFVIDKFPISRPNLTFSTLTVSNMSPEDSSIYLCSVVEGAYGYTFGSGTRLTVV.

This chain joins TRBV7-9 and TRBJ1-4; the D is unclear. Germline V CDR1 and CDR2: SEHNR, FQNEAQ (reference sequence). V lost 3 bases, J lost 1 base, and 6 bases lay in between. The CDR3 consists of 14 residues. The CDR3 coding sequence is TGTGCCAGCAGCTTGGCAGGAACTAATGAAAAACTGTTTTTT. Its protein product is CASSLAGTNEKLFF.

The V call is TRBV30, the J call TRBJ1-2; D not resolved. CDR1 is GTSNPN, CDR2 SVGIG, per germline (reference sequence). CDR3 size: 13 residues. The CDR3 region has the DNA TGTGCTCGGGGATACAGCCCTAACTATGGCTACACCTTC. This translates into CARGYSPNYGYTF. Full variable domain (missing parts from reference TRBV30 and TRBJ1-2): SQTIHQWPATLVQPVGSPLSLECTVEGTSNPNLYWYRQAAGRGLQLLFYSVGIGQISSEVPQNLSASRPQDRQFILSSKKLLLSDSGFYLCARGYSPNYGYTFGSGTRLTVV.

Only one count was recorded for this clone. The chain uses TRBV9 and TRBJ1-2; D is perhaps TRBD1 (5 bases). CDR1 is SGDLS, CDR2 YYNGEE, per germline. The CDR3 is made up of 16 amino acids. Between the trimmed V and J ends, which lost 0 bases and 2 bases, there was a span of 14 bases. The CDR3 loop reads CASSVGGTQRNYGYTF. The CDR3 coding sequence is TGTGCCAGCAGCGTAGGAGGGACTCAAAGGAACTATGGCTACACCTTC.

The chain joins TRBV3-1 (or the pseudogene TRBV3-2) to TRBJ2-7; D is uncertain. The CDR3 covers 13 residues. In germline, CDR1 is LGHDT, CDR2 YNNKEL (reference sequence). V was clipped by 2 bases and J by 6 bases, with 11 bases between them. This CDR3 is CASSQTSALEQYF. CDR3 nucleotide sequence: TGTGCCAGCAGCCAAACGTCCGCGCTCGAGCAGTACTTC.

This clone was seen just once. This chain joins TRBV5-8 and TRBJ1-6; 8 bases map to TRBD1. V was clipped by 5 bases and J by 15 bases; unmatched bases: 10. There are 13 residues in the CDR3. Germline loops: CDR1 SGHTS, CDR2 YDEGEE. CDR3 DNA sequence: TGTGCCAGCAGTTTTGACAGGGGAGAGGACCTCCACTTT. Amino acid sequence: CASSFDRGEDLHF.

The rearrangement joins TRBV16 to TRBJ2-7; TRBD1 might be the D (5 bases). V dropped 8 bases and J dropped 7 bases, with 21 bases sitting between them. The CDR3 totals 14 residues. CDR1 is KGHSY and CDR2 is FQNENV in the germline V gene. CDR3 sequence (DNA): TGTGCCAGCCGAATCTCGGGTGGGCCAGGGGAGCAGTACTTC. This sequence encodes CASRISGGPGEQYF.

The chain couples TRBV27 to TRBJ2-3; no definite D call. The CDR3 extends over 13 amino acids. The germline V gene has CDR1 MNHEY and CDR2 SMNVEV (reference sequence). V was pared by 9 bases and J by 0 bases, with 10 bases between. DNA for the CDR3: TGTGCCAGTAGAGACATTAGCACAGATACGCAGTATTTT. Its protein is CASRDISTDTQYF.

The chain couples TRBV5-1 to TRBJ1-1; D possibly corresponds to TRBD1 (5 bases). Trimming stripped 4 bases from V and 5 bases from J, with 15 bases between. The CDR3 extends over 14 amino acids. Germline V gene lookup returns CDR1 SGHRS and CDR2 YFSETQ. For the CDR3, the DNA is TGCGCCAGCAGCCCTCGGGGGAGGAGGACTGAAGCTTTCTTT. Encoded protein: CASSPRGRRTEAFF.

This chain links TRBV28 with TRBJ2-5; D is uncertain. Between the trimmed V and J ends, which lost 1 base and 9 bases, there was a span of 9 bases. Germline CDR1 and CDR2: MDHEN and SYDVKM. The CDR3 has 12 residues. As DNA, the CDR3 is TGTGCCAGCAGTTTATCCCGCGAGGCCCAGTACTTC. Protein: CASSLSREAQYF.

The CDR3 region is CASGNLAGPYNEQFF. The CDR3 coding sequence is TGTGCCAGTGGAAATCTAGCGGGGCCTTACAATGAGCAGTTCTTC. The chain uses TRBV19 and TRBJ2-1; 9 bases match TRBD2. The ends lost 8 bases at V and 4 bases at J; junction bases unmatched: 9. CDR1 and CDR2 (germline): LNHDA, SQIVND (reference sequence). The CDR3 covers 15 residues.

The chain employs TRBV15 and TRBJ1-6; no clear D gene. The CDR3 is made up of 20 amino acids. Germline CDR1 LNHNV, CDR2 YYDKDF (reference sequence). Trimming removed 0 bases at V and 4 bases at J, with 22 bases between. The CDR3 reads CATSRESGSRGSVYNSPLHF. In DNA, the CDR3 is TGTGCCACCAGCAGAGAATCGGGGTCGCGGGGTTCGGTGTATAATTCACCCCTCCACTTT.

The rearrangement links TRBV12-5 to TRBJ1-4, with D possibly matching TRBD1 (6 bases). Trimming removed 1 base from V and 7 bases from J, with 19 bases in between. CDR3 length: 17 amino acids. From germline, CDR1 is LGHNT and CDR2 FRNRAP. The CDR3 sequence: CASGLAYREGVCEKLFF. CDR3 DNA: TGTGCTAGTGGTTTGGCCTACAGGGAGGGCGTTTGTGAAAAACTGTTTTTT.